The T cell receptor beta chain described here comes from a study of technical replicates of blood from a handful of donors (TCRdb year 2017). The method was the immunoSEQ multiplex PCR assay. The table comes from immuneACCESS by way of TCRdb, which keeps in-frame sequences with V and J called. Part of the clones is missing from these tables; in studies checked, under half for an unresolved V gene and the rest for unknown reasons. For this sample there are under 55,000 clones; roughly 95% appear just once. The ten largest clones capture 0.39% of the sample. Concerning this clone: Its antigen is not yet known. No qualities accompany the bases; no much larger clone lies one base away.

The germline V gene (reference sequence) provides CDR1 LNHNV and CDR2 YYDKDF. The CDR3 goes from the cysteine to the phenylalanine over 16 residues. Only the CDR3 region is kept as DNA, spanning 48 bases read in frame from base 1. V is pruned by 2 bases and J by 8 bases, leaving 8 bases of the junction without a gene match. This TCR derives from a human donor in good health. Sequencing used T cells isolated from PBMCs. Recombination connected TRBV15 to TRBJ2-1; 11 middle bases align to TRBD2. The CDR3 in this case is CATSRWGLAEADEQFF. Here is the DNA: TGTGCCACCAGCAGATGGGGACTAGCGGAGGCGGATGAGCAGTTCTTC.